This T cell receptor (beta chain) is drawn from a study of identical twins. The V end lost 7 bases, the J end lost 6 bases, and 5 bases lay between the germline ends. The germline V gene encodes CDR1 MDHEN and CDR2 SYDVKM. The CDR3 runs 10 residues. Healthy Caucasian individuals made up all the donors. MiXCR was run by TCRdb on the 5' RACE reads, yielding one entry per CDR3 protein. The sample contains around 340,000 distinct CDR3 sequences, 9% to 15% of which appear only once. Separately, the same data were catalogued under a study of yellow fever vaccine responses in identical twins.

This chain joins TRBV28 and TRBJ2-3; D is uncertain. This receptor was identified in a woman aged 18-30 years in good health. Input material: CD8+ T cells sorted from blood. Here the CDR3 reads CASKQDTQYF. The CDR3 nucleotides read TGTGCCAGCAAACAGGATACGCAGTATTTT. The full variable domain, in which reference TRBV28 and TRBJ2-3 provide the parts outside the CDR3, is DVKVTQSSRYLVKRTGEKVFLECVQDMDHENMFWYRQDPGLGLRLIYFSYDVKMKEKGDIPEGYSVSREKKERFSLILESASTNQTSMYLCASKQDTQYFGPGTRLTVL.